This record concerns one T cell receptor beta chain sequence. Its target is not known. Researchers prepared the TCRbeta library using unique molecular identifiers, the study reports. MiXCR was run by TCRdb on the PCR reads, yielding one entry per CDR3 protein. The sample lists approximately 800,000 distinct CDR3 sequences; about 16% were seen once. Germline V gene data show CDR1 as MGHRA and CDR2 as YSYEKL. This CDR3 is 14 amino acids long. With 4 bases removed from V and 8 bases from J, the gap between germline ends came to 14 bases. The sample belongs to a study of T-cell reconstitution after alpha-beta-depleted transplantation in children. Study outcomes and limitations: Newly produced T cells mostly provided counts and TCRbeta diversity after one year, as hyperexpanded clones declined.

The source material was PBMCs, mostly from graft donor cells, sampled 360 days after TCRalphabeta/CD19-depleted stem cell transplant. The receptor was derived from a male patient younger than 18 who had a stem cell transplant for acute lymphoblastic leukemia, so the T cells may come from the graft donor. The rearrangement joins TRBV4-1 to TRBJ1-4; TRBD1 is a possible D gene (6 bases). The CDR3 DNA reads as TGCGCCAGCAGCCGGGGGCAGGGAAGAGAAAAACTGTTTTTT. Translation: CASSRGQGREKLFF.